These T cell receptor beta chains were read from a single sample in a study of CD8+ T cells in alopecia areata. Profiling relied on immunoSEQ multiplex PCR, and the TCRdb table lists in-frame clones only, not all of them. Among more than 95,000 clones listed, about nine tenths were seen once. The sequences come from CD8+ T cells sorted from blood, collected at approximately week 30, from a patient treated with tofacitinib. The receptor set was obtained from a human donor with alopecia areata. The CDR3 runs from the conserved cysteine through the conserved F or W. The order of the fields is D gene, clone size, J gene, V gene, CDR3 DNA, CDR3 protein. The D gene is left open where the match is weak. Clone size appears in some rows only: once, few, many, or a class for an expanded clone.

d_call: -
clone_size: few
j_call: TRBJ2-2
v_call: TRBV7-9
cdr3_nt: TGTGCCAGCAGCATATCTACCGGGGAGCTGTTTTTT
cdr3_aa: CASSISTGELFF

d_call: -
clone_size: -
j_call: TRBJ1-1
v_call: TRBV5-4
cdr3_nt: TGTGCCAGCAGCCGATGGGGCAGTACTGAAGCTTTCTTT
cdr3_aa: CASSRWGSTEAFF

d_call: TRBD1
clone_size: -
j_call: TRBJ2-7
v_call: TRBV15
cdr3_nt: TGTGCCACCAGCAGAGATCCAACAGGGGTCCGCGAGCAGTACTTC
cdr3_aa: CATSRDPTGVREQYF

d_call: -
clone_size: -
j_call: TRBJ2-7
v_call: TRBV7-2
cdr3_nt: TGTGCCAGCAGCTCTACAGAAGACTACGAGCAGTACTTC
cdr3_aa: CASSSTEDYEQYF

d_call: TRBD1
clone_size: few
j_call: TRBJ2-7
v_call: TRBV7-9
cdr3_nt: TGTGCCAGCAGCTCGCGGGACAGGGGGCACTACGAGCAGTACTTC
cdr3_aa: CASSSRDRGHYEQYF

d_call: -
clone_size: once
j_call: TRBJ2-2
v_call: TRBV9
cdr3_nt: TGTGCCAGCAGCGTTGACGGGGCGGCCGGGGAGCTGTTTTTT
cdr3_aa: CASSVDGAAGELFF

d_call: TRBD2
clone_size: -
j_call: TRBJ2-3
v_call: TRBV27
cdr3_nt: TGTGCCAGCGGAGGTTTAGCGGGAGGTGTAGATACGCAGTATTTT
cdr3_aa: CASGGLAGGVDTQYF

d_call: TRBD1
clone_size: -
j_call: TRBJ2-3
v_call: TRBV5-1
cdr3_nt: TGCGCCAGCAGCCCCCGGACAGGTCCTAGCACAGATACGCAGTATTTT
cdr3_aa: CASSPRTGPSTDTQYF

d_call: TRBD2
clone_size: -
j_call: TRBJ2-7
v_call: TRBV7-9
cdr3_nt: TGTGCCAGCAGCGCCCCGGGACTAGCCCACGAGCAGTACTTC
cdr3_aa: CASSAPGLAHEQYF

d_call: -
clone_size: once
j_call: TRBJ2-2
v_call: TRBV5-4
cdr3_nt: TGTGCCAGCAGCTTGCAACCCGGGGAGCTGTTTTTT
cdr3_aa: CASSLQPGELFF

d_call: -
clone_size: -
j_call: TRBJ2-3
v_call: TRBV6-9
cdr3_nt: TGTGCCAGCAGTTTTATGGCTAGCGCCTCAGATACGCAGTATTTT
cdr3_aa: CASSFMASASDTQYF

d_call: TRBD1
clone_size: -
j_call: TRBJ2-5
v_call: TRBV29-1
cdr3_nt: TGCAGCGTTGAACGACCCGGGACAGGGCCAAGCACCCAGTACTTC
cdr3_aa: CSVERPGTGPSTQYF

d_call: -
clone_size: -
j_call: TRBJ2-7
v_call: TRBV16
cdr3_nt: TGTGCCAGCAGCCAATCGTCCGGGGCTACCTACGAGCAGTACTTC
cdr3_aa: CASSQSSGATYEQYF

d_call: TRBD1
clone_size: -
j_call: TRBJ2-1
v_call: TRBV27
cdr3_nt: TGTGCCAGCAGTTTAGATTTAATGGGCGGGACAGGGTACAATGAGCAGTTCTTC
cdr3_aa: CASSLDLMGGTGYNEQFF

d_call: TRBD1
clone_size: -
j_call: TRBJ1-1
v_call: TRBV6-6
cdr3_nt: TGTGCCAGCAGTGATTGGGACAGCATAGAAGCTTTCTTT
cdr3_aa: CASSDWDSIEAFF

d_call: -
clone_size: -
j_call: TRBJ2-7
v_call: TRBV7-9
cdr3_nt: TGTGCCAGCAGCGAGACAGGACGCCGCTCCTACGAGCAGTACTTC
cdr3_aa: CASSETGRRSYEQYF

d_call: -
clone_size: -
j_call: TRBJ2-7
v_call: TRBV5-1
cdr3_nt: TGCGCCAGCAGCCTCCCGGAAGGTACCTACGAGCAGTACTTC
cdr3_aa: CASSLPEGTYEQYF

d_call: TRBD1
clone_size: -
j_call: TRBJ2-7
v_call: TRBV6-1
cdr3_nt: TGTGCCAGCAGTGCCCGGGACAGGTTCCCCTACGAGCAGTACTTC
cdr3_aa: CASSARDRFPYEQYF

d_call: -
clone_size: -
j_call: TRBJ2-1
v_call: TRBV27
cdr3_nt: TGTGCCAGCAGTTTATCGACAGGGAGGGATGAGCAGTTCTTC
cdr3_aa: CASSLSTGRDEQFF

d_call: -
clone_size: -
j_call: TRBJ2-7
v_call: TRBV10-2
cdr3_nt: TGCGCCAGCAGTCTCTCCTACGAGCAGTACTTC
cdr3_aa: CASSLSYEQYF

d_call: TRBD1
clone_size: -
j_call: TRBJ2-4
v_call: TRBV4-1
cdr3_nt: TGCGCCAGCAGCCAGGACAGGGGGACACCAAACATTCAGTACTTC
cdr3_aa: CASSQDRGTPNIQYF

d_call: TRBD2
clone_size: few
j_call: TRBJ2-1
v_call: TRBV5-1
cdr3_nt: TGCGCCAGCAGCCCGGGGCCTAGCGGGGACCTCGATGAGCAGTTCTTC
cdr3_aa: CASSPGPSGDLDEQFF

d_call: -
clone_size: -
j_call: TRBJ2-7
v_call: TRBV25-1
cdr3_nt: TGTGCCAGCAGCGGCCGGGACGGCTACTACGAGCAGTACTTC
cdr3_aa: CASSGRDGYYEQYF

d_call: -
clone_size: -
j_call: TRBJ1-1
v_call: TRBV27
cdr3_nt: TGTGCCAGCAGTTTCCCCGCTGAGAAAAACACTGAAGCTTTCTTT
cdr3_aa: CASSFPAEKNTEAFF

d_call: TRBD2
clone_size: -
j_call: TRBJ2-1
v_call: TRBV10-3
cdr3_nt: TGTGCCATCAGTGAGTCGACGGGACTAGCGATCTACAATGAGCAGTTCTTC
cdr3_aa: CAISESTGLAIYNEQFF

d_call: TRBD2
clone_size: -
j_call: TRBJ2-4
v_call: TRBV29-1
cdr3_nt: TGCAGCGTTGAAGCAGCGGGGGGAGGGAACATTCAGTACTTC
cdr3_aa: CSVEAAGGGNIQYF

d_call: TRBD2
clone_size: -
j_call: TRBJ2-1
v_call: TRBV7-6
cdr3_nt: TGTGCCAGCAGCCAAAGCGGGAGGAGTGAGCAGTTCTTC
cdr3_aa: CASSQSGRSEQFF

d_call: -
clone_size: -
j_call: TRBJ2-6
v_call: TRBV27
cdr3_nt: TGTGCCAGCAGTTTATCAGGGGCTGGGGCCAACGTCCTGACTTTC
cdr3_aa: CASSLSGAGANVLTF

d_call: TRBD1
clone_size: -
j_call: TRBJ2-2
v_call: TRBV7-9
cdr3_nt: TGTGCCAGCAGCAGGGATAGAGACAGGGGGCCGAGCACCGGGGAGCTGTTTTTT
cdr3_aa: CASSRDRDRGPSTGELFF

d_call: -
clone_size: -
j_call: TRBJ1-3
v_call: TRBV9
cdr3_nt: TGTGCCAGCAGCCCCCCAAGCTCTGGAAACACCATATATTTT
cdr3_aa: CASSPPSSGNTIYF

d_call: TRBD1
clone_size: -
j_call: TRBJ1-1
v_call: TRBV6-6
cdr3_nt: TGTGCCAGCAGTCCGGACAGGGGGTACACTGAAGCTTTCTTT
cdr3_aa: CASSPDRGYTEAFF

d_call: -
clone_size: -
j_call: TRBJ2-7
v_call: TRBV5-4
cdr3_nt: TGTGCCAGCAGCTACCCAGGGGGGAGGGACGAACACGAGCAGTACTTC
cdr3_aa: CASSYPGGRDEHEQYF

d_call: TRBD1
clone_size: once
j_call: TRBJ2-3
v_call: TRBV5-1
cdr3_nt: TGCGCCAGCAGGAACCGGGACAGGGGTTCGACAGATACGCAGTATTTT
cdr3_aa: CASRNRDRGSTDTQYF

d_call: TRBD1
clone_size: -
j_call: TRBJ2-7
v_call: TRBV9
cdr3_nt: TGTGCCAGCAGCGGAAGGACAGGGGACGAGCAGTACTTC
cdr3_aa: CASSGRTGDEQYF

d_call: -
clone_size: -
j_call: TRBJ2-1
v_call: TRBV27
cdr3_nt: TGTGCCAGCAGTTTCGGAGGATACAATGAGCAGTTCTTC
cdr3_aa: CASSFGGYNEQFF

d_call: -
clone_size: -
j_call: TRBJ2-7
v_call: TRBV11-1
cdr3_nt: TGTGCCAGCAGCTTAGAGCCCAGGAGAAGGGGTTCCTACGAGCAGTACTTC
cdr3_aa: CASSLEPRRRGSYEQYF

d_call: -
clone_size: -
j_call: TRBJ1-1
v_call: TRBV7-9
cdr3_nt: TGTGCCAGCAGCTTAAGTCCGGGACTGAACACTGAAGCTTTCTTT
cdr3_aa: CASSLSPGLNTEAFF

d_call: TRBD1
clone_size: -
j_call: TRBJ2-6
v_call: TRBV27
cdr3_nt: TGTGCCTCCCGACAGGGGCAAGGGGCCAACGTCCTGACTTTC
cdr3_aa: CASRQGQGANVLTF

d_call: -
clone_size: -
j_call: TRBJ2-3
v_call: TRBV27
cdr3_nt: TGTGCCAGCAGTTTCACCCGGACGGATACGCAGTATTTT
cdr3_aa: CASSFTRTDTQYF

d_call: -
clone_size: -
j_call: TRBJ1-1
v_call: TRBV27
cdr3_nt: TGTGCCAGCAGTTTAAGCGCGAACACTGAAGCTTTCTTT
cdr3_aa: CASSLSANTEAFF

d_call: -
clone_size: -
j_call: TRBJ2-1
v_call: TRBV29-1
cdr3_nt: TGCAGCGTTGTTCTAGCGCCGCTCTCCTACAATGAGCAGTTCTTC
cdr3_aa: CSVVLAPLSYNEQFF

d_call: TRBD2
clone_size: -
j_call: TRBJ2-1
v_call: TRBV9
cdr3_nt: TGTGCCAGCAGCGTAGTGACTAGCGGCTACAATGAGCAGTTCTTC
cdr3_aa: CASSVVTSGYNEQFF

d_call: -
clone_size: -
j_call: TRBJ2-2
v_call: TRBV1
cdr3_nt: TGCACCAGCAGTCCTATAACGCACGCCACCGGGGAGCTGTTTTTT
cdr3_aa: CTSSPITHATGELFF